The present T cell receptor beta chain was sequenced within a study of OX40 agonist ivuxolimab in advanced cancers. Findings and caveats of the study: There was clonal expansion of CD4+ and CD8+ blood T cells by week 6 at 0.1 to 3.0 mg/kg. In general, CD8+ T cells held more expanded clones than CD4+ did, on average. Among patients with partial responses at 0.1-3.0 mg/kg, clonal expansion was among the lowest.

CDR1 is SNHLY and CDR2 is FYNNEI in the germline V gene. The CDR3 sequence is 17 residues long. V lost 7 bases and J lost 0; bases outside the gene matches: 12. Sequencing used immunoSEQ multiplex PCR; TCRdb keeps in-frame clones, though not all of them. The sample includes 56,000 or so clones, about 84% of them seen just once. It was autoimmune disease history or systemic immunosuppression that excluded patients. Concerning this clone itself: Its antigen is not identified.

This clonotype originated in an adult with an advanced solid tumor such as melanoma, head and neck, liver or kidney cancer. The sequences come from CD4+ or CD8+ T cells sorted from blood, collected in a trial of the OX40 agonist ivuxolimab. The J gene is TRBJ1-3, the V gene TRBV2; 7 nucleotides agree with TRBD1. The CDR3 DNA is TGTGCCAGCAATCCTCCAGAACAGGGGCCCTCTGGAAACACCATATATTTT. Amino acids: CASNPPEQGPSGNTIYF.